One sample yielded the 9 T cell receptor beta chains listed below, sequenced in a study of blood T cell repertoires in COVID-19. Here immunoSEQ multiplex PCR was the method, and the copy in TCRdb shows in-frame clones only, minus some. The sample has some 270,000 clones, over 75% seen once. What was sequenced was PBMCs or T cells enriched from blood (not recorded which). The receptor source for this set is a woman in her twenties or thirties who had recovered from COVID-19.

CDR3 sequence reads: CASSSLAGTVYEQYF. The CDR3 nucleotides read TGTGCCAGCAGTTCCCTAGCGGGGACTGTCTACGAGCAGTACTTC. V is TRBV27 and J is TRBJ2-7; 9 bases match TRBD2. This CDR3 is built from 15 residues. Germline V CDR1 and CDR2: MNHEY, SMNVEV (reference sequence). The ends lost 4 bases at V and 3 bases at J; junction bases unmatched: 7.

V gene TRBV5-4 combines with J gene TRBJ2-7; a possible D gene is TRBD2 (7 bases). Trimming took 4 bases from V and 5 from J, leaving 19 bases between them. CDR3 length: 15 residues. From germline, CDR1 is SGHNT and CDR2 YYREEE (reference sequence). The CDR3 loop is CASSPGGLLGDEQYF. For the CDR3, the DNA is TGTGCCAGCAGCCCCGGGGGGCTGCTCGGCGACGAGCAGTACTTC. Looking up the rest from reference TRBV5-4 and TRBJ2-7 gives the full variable domain: ETGVTQSPTHLIKTRGQQVTLRCSSQSGHNTVSWYQQALGQGPQFIFQYYREEENGRGNFPPRFSGLQFPNYSSELNVNALELDDSALYLCASSPGGLLGDEQYFGPGTRLTVT.

As concerns this clone: Germline is not matched at one junction end, which may reflect a read error. In DNA, the CDR3 is TGCAGTGCTAGCAAAGATACGCAGTATTTT. The encoded protein is CSASKDTQYF. This sequence joins TRBV20-1 and TRBJ2-3, with D hard to call. This CDR3 contains 10 residues. The germline V gene encodes CDR1 DFQATT and CDR2 SNEGSKA (reference sequence).

This clone was found a few times. The genes are TRBV6-4 and TRBJ1-6; 9 nucleotides align to TRBD1. Unmatched junction bases numbered 3, after V lost 4 bases and J lost 8 bases. This CDR3 has 14 residues. In germline, CDR1 is MRHNA, CDR2 SNTAGT. CDR3 in DNA: TGTGCCAGCAGTGGGGACAGGGAGGATTCACCCCTCCACTTT. As protein: CASSGDREDSPLHF.

V is TRBV5-6 and J is TRBJ2-1; D possibly corresponds to TRBD1 (7 bases). CDR1 SGHDT and CDR2 YYEEEE come from the germline V gene. V gave up 0 bases and J gave up 5 bases, with 15 bases separating them. The CDR3 covers 16 residues. This chain's CDR3 is CASSLAVRGVDNEQFF. The DNA of the CDR3 is TGTGCCAGCAGCTTGGCCGTCAGGGGGGTCGACAATGAGCAGTTCTTC.

This clone was detected only once. This chain connects TRBV7-3 to TRBJ2-1, with D maybe TRBD2 (5 bases). V lost 1 base, J lost 8 bases, and 9 bases lay in between. This CDR3 spans 13 amino acids. The germline V gene has CDR1 SGHTA and CDR2 FQGTGA. CDR3 protein: CASSLILEDEQFF. CDR3 sequence (DNA): TGTGCCAGCAGCTTAATTCTGGAGGATGAGCAGTTCTTC.

The rearrangement joins TRBV5-4 to TRBJ2-5, with TRBD2 matching over 9 bases. The CDR3 runs to 14 residues. The germline V gene encodes CDR1 SGHNT and CDR2 YYREEE (reference sequence). V trimming: 7 bases; J trimming: 3 bases; junction bases outside the gene matches: 7. The CDR3 DNA reads as TGTGCCAGCGGCGGGAGGGGGAGAGAAGAGACCCAGTACTTC. Its translation: CASGGRGREETQYF.

The V gene is TRBV28, the J gene TRBJ2-7, with D tentatively TRBD1 (6 bases). Germline values: CDR1 MDHEN, CDR2 SYDVKM. V lost 6 bases and J lost 0, with 18 bases in between. The CDR3 is 16 residues long. CDR3 in DNA: TGTGCCAGCAGCCAACCCGGGACACTTAGCTCCTACGAGCAGTACTTC. Translation gives CASSQPGTLSSYEQYF.

The chain employs TRBV6-5 and TRBJ2-7, with D maybe TRBD2 (5 bases). Per the germline V gene, CDR1 is MNHEY and CDR2 is SVGAGI. This CDR3 spans 14 amino acids. With 2 bases removed from V and 2 bases from J, the gap between germline ends came to 10 bases. The CDR3 sequence: CASSYPDSPYEQYF. The CDR3 DNA is TGTGCCAGCAGTTACCCGGACTCGCCCTACGAGCAGTACTTC.